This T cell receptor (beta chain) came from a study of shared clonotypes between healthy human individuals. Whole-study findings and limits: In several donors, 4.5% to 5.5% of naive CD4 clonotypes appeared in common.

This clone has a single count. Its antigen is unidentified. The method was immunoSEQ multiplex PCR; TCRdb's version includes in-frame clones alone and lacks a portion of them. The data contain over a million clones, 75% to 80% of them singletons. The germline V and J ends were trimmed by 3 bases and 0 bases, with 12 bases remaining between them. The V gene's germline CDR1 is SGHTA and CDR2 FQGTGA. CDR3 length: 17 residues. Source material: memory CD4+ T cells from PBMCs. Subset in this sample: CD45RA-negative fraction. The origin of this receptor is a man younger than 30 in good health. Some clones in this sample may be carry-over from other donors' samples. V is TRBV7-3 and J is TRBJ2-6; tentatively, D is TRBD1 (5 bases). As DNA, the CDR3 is TGTGCCAGCAGCTTTTCAGGGTCCAGCTCTGGGGCCAACGTCCTGACTTTC. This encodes CASSFSGSSSGANVLTF.